Below, one T cell receptor (beta chain) is given with its context. These data come from a study of PD-1 blockade in classical Hodgkin lymphoma. Each patient relapsed following autologous stem cell transplantation, and prior brentuximab vedotin exposure differed. The data were produced by immunoSEQ multiplex PCR, yet TCRdb's version contains in-frame clones alone and is incomplete. Among tens of thousands of clones, about two thirds were seen once, and the ten largest hold about 17%. There are 13 residues in the CDR3. V was shortened by 1 base and J by 3 bases, with 6 bases between the two germline ends. CDR1 MNHNS and CDR2 SASEGT come from the germline V gene.

The receptor's source is a human donor with classical Hodgkin lymphoma. The chain links TRBV6-1 to TRBJ1-1; D gene uncertain. This specimen was peripheral blood mononuclear cells (PBMCs), taken at baseline. CDR3 region: CASSEGHYTEAFF. CDR3 nucleotide sequence: TGTGCCAGCAGTGAAGGACACTACACTGAAGCTTTCTTT.